This entry features one TCR beta chain sequence. Trimming took 1 base from V and 10 from J, leaving 14 bases between them. This CDR3 contains 14 residues. From germline, CDR1 is SSHAT and CDR2 FNYEAQ (reference sequence). This sample was included in a study of blood T cell repertoires in COVID-19. Assay: immunoSEQ multiplex PCR; the TCRdb copy retains only in-frame clones and omits some. Among 200,000 to 250,000 clones listed, about four fifths were seen once. The clonotype was recovered from a woman of 80 years or more with acute or convalescent COVID-19. This chain links TRBV7-7 with TRBJ2-1; TRBD2 might be the D (5 bases). The sequenced sample was peripheral blood. CDR3 amino acids: CASSLGLQTGEQFF. The CDR3 nucleotides read TGTGCCAGCAGCTTAGGGCTCCAGACGGGGGAGCAGTTCTTC.